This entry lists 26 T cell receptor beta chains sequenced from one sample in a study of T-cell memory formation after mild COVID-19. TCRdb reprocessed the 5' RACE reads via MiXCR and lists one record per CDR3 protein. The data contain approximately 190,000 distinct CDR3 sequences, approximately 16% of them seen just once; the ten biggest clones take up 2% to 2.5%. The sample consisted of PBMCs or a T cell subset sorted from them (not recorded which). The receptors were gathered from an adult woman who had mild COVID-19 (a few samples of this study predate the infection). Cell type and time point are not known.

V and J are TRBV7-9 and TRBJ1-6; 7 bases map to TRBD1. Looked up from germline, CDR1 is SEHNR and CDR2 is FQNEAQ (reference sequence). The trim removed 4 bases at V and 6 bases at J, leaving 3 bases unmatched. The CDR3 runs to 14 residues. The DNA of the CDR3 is TGTGCCAGCAGCTCGGGACAGTCTAATTCACCCCTCCACTTT. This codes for CASSSGQSNSPLHF.

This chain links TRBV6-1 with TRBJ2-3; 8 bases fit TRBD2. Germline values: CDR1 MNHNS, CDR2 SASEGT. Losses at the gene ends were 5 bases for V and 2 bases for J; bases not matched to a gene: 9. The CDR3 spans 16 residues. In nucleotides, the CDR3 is TGTGCCAGCAGTAATATAGCGGGAAGGGTCACAGATACGCAGTATTTT. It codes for CASSNIAGRVTDTQYF.

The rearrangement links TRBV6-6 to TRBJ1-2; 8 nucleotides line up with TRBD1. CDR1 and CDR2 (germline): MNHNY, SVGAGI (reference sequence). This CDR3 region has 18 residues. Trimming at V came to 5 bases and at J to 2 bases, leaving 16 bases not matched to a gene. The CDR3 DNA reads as TGTGCCAGCAGTGTACCCGGACAGGGAGGAGGGCACAACTATGGCTACACCTTC. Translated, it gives CASSVPGQGGGHNYGYTF.

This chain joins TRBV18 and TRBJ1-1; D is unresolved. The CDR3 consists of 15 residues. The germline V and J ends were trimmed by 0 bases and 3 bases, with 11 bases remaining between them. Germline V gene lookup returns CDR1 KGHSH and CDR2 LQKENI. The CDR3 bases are TGTGCCAGCTCACCACCGATGGGGAAGGACACTGAAGCTTTCTTT. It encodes CASSPPMGKDTEAFF. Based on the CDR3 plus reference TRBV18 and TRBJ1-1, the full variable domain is NAGVMQNPRHLVRRRGQEARLRCSPMKGHSHVYWYRQLPEEGLKFMVYLQKENIIDESGMPKERFSAEFPKEGPSILRIQQVVRGDSAAYFCASSPPMGKDTEAFFGQGTRLTVV.

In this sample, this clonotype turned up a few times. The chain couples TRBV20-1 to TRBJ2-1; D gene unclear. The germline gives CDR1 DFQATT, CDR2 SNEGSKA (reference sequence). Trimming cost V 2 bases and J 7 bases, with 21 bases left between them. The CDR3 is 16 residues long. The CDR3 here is CSARNRSLADRNEQFF. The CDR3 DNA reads TGCAGTGCTAGAAATCGGTCGCTTGCGGACCGTAATGAGCAGTTCTTC.

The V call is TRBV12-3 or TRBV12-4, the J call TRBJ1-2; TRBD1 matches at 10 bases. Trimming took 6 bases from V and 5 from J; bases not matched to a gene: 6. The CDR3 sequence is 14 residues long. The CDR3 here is CASSEDRGVYGYTF. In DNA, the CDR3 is TGTGCCAGCAGCGAGGACAGGGGGGTTTATGGCTACACCTTC.

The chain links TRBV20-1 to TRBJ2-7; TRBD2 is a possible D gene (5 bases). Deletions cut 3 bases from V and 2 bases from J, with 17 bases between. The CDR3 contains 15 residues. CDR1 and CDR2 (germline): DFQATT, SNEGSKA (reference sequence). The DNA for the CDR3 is TGCAGTGCTAGGCCTCGAGGGTCCACTCCCTACGAGCAGTACTTC. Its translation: CSARPRGSTPYEQYF.

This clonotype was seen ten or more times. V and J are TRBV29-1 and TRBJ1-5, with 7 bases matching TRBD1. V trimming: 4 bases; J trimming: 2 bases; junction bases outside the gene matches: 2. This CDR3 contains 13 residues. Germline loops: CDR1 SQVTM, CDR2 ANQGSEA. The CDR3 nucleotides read TGCAGCGTTGGGGACAGAGGCAATCAGCCCCAGCATTTT. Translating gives CSVGDRGNQPQHF. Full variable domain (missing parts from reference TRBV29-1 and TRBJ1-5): SAVISQKPSRDICQRGTSLTIQCQVDSQVTMMFWYRQQPGQSLTLIATANQGSEATYESGFVIDKFPISRPNLTFSTLTVSNMSPEDSSIYLCSVGDRGNQPQHFGDGTRLSIL.

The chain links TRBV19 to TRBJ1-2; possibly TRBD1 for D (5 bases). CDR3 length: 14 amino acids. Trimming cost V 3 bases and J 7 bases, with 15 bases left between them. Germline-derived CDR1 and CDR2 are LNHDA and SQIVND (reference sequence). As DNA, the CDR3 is TGTGCCAGTAGTATCGGCACCCTGAGGGGTGGCTACACCTTC. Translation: CASSIGTLRGGYTF. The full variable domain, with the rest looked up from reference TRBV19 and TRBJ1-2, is DGGITQSPKYLFRKEGQNVTLSCEQNLNHDAMYWYRQDPGQGLRLIYYSQIVNDFQKGDIAEGYSVSREKKESFPLTVTSAQKNPTAFYLCASSIGTLRGGYTFGSGTRLTVV.

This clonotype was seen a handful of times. This CDR3 is CALRPGDGYTF. The CDR3 DNA is TGTGCCTTACGGCCAGGGGATGGCTACACCTTC. The chain joins TRBV7-9 to TRBJ1-2, with TRBD1 as a possible D gene (6 bases). Germline V gene sequence: CDR1 SEHNR, CDR2 FQNEAQ (reference sequence). V was cut by 11 bases and J by 6 bases, with 13 bases left in between. The CDR3 runs 11 residues.

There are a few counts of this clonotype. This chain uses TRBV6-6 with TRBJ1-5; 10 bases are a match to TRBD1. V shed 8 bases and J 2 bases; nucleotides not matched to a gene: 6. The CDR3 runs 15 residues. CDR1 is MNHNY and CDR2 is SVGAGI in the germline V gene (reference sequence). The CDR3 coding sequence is TGTGCCAGCGCTGGGACAGGGGATGGCAATCAGCCCCAGCATTTT. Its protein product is CASAGTGDGNQPQHF.

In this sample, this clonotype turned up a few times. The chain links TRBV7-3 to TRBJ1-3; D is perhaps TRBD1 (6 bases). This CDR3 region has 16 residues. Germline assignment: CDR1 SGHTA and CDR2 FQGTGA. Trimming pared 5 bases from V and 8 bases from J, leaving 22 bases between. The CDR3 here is CASSHPSGTSAHTIYF. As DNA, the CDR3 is TGTGCCAGCAGCCATCCATCCGGGACAAGCGCGCACACCATATATTTT.

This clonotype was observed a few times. The CDR3 nucleotides are TGCAGTGCTAGAGTAATACTAGCGGGACGGTCCTACGAGCAGTACTTC. It codes for CSARVILAGRSYEQYF. The rearrangement uses TRBV20-1 and TRBJ2-7; 10 bases align to TRBD2. The CDR3 has 16 residues. V was clipped by 1 base and J by 1 base; unmatched bases: 7. Germline values: CDR1 DFQATT, CDR2 SNEGSKA (reference sequence).

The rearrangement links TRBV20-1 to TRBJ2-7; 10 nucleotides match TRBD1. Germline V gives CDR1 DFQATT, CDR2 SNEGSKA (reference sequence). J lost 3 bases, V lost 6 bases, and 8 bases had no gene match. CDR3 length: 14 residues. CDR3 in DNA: TGCAGTGCCTTAAGCCGGGACAGGGGCTACGAGCAGTACTTC. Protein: CSALSRDRGYEQYF.

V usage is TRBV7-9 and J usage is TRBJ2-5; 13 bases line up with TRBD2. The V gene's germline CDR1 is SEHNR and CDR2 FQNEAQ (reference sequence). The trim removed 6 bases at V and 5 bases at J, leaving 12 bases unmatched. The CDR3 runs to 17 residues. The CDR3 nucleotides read TGTGCCAGCAGTTTCACCTCCGGGACTAGCGGGGTGGAGACCCAGTACTTC. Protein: CASSFTSGTSGVETQYF.

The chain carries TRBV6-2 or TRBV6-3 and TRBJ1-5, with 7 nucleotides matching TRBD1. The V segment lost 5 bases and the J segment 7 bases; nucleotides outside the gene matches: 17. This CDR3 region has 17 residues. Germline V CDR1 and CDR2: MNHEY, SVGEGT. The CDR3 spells CASSPTNRGRAWQPQHF. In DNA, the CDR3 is TGTGCCAGCAGTCCAACAAACAGGGGTCGGGCATGGCAGCCCCAGCATTTT.

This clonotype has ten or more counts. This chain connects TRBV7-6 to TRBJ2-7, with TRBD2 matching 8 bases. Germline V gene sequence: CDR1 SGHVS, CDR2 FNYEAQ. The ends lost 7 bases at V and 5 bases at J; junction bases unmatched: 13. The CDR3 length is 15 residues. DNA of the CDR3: TGTGCCAGCACCCTATCTGCGGGCGGGAGGAACGAGCAGTACTTC. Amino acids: CASTLSAGGRNEQYF. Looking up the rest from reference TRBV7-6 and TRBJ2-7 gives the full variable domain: GAGVSQSPRYKVTKRGQDVALRCDPISGHVSLYWYRQALGQGPEFLTYFNYEAQQDKSGLPNDRFSAERPEGSISTLTIQRTEQRDSAMYRCASTLSAGGRNEQYFGPGTRLTVT.

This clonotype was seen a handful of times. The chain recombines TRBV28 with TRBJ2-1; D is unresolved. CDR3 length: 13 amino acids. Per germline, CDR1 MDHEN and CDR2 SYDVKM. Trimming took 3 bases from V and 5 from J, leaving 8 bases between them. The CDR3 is CASSLGWNNEQFF. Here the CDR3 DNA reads TGTGCCAGCAGTTTGGGTTGGAACAATGAGCAGTTCTTC.

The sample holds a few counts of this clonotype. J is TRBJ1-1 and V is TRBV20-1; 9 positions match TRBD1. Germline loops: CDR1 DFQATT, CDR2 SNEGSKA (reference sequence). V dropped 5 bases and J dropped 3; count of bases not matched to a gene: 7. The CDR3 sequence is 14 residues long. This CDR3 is CSASTGGRDTEAFF. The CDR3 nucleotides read TGCAGTGCTTCCACAGGGGGCCGGGACACTGAAGCTTTCTTT.

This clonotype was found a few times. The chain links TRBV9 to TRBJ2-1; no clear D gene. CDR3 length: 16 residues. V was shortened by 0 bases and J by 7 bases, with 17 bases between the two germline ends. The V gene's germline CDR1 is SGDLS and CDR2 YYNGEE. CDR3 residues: CASSVVQSSPPNEQFF. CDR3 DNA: TGTGCCAGCAGCGTAGTACAGTCCTCACCCCCTAATGAGCAGTTCTTC.

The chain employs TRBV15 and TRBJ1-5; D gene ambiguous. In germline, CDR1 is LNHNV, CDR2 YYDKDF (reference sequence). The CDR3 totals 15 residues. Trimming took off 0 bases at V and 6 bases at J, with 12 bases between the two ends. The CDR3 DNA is TGTGCCACCAGCAGAGATGGAGCGAACTCTCAGCCCCAGCATTTT. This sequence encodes CATSRDGANSQPQHF. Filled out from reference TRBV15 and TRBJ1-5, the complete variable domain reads DAMVIQNPRYQVTQFGKPVTLSCSQTLNHNVMYWYQQKSSQAPKLLFHYYDKDFNNEADTPDNFQSRRPNTSFCFLDIRSPGLGDTAMYLCATSRDGANSQPQHFGDGTRLSIL.

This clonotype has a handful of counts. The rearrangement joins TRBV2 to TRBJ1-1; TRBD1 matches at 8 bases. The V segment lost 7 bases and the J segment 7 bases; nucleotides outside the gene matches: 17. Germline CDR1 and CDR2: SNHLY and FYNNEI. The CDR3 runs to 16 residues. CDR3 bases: TGTGCCAGCATGGCTTTCACGGACAGGGAGGAGAGTGAAGCTTTCTTT. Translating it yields CASMAFTDREESEAFF.

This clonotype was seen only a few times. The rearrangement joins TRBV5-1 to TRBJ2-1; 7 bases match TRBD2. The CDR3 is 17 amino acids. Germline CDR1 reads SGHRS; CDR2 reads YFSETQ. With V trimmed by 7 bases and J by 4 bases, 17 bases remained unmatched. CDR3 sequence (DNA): TGCGCCAGCCAATTAAGACCCCTGGCTAGCGGTTACAATGAGCAGTTCTTC. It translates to CASQLRPLASGYNEQFF.

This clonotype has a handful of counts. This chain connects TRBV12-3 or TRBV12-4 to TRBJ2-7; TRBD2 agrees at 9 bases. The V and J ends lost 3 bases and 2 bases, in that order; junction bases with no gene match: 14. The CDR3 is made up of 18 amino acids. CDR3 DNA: TGTGCCAGCAGTTTGAGGGCTAGCGGGACCACCCAGCCCTACGAGCAGTACTTC. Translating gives CASSLRASGTTQPYEQYF.

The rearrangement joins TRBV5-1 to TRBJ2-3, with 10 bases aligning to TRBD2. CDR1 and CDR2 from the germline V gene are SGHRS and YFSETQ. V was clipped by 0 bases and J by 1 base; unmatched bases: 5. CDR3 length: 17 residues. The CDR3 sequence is CASSLAPSGGGTDTQYF. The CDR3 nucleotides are TGCGCCAGCAGCTTGGCTCCTAGCGGGGGAGGCACAGATACGCAGTATTTT.

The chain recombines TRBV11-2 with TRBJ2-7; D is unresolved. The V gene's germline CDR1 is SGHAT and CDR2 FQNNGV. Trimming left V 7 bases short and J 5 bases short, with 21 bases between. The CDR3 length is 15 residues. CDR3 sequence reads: CASTPSLGRSNEQYF. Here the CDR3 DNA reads TGTGCCAGCACCCCGTCCCTTGGAAGATCCAACGAGCAGTACTTC.